A single sample gave rise to the 19 T cell receptor beta chains below, sequenced in a study of T-cell memory formation after mild COVID-19. TCRdb re-called the 5' RACE reads with MiXCR, one entry per CDR3 protein. The repertoire holds under 350,000 distinct CDR3 sequences, with about a sixth as singletons. Material for sequencing was PBMCs or a T cell subset sorted from them (not recorded which). Receptors originate from a man aged 18-30 years who had mild COVID-19 (a few samples of this study predate the infection). Cell type and time point are not known.

In its sample, this clonotype was seen a few times. The chain has TRBV24-1 and TRBJ2-1; D not certain. Germline V lookup: CDR1 KGHDR, CDR2 SFDVKD. V was clipped by 4 bases and J by 10 bases, with 10 bases between them. The CDR3 totals 12 residues. The CDR3 here is CATSEGSREQFF. In DNA form, the CDR3 reads TGTGCCACCAGTGAAGGGTCAAGAGAGCAGTTCTTC.

This clonotype was seen only a few times. This chain links TRBV11-2 with TRBJ2-7; 7 nucleotides match TRBD1. V lost 3 bases and J lost 3; bases outside the gene matches: 5. This CDR3 contains 14 residues. The germline V gene encodes CDR1 SGHAT and CDR2 FQNNGV. This CDR3 reads CASSFEGAYYEQYF. The CDR3 nucleotides read TGTGCCAGCAGCTTCGAGGGGGCGTACTACGAGCAGTACTTC.

The chain carries TRBV7-2 and TRBJ1-1; a weak D match, TRBD1 (6 bases). Germline assignment: CDR1 SGHTA and CDR2 FQGNSA. The germline V and J ends were trimmed by 7 bases and 7 bases, with 22 bases remaining between them. The CDR3 has 15 residues. CDR3 nucleotide sequence: TGTGCCAGCATCTTCACATTTACAGGGAGGGATGAAGCTTTCTTT. This codes for CASIFTFTGRDEAFF. The whole variable domain, remainder taken from reference TRBV7-2 and TRBJ1-1, is GAGVSQSPSNKVTEKGKDVELRCDPISGHTALYWYRQSLGQGLEFLIYFQGNSAPDKSGLPSDRFSAERTGGSVSTLTIQRTQQEDSAVYLCASIFTFTGRDEAFFGQGTRLTVV.

This clonotype has a handful of counts. The J gene is TRBJ2-7, the V gene TRBV11-2, with D perhaps matching TRBD1 or TRBD2 (5 bases each). Germline CDR1 SGHAT, CDR2 FQNNGV. This CDR3 region has 15 residues. V lost 2 bases and J lost 6, with 17 bases in between. The CDR3 DNA follows: TGTGCCAGCAGCTTATTTGTCCAGGCTGGGGGCGAGCAGTACTTC. Protein product: CASSLFVQAGGEQYF.

V usage is TRBV6-6 and J usage is TRBJ1-2; the D is unclear. V lost 7 bases, J lost 2 bases, and 14 bases lay in between. CDR3 length: 14 residues. Per the germline V gene, CDR1 is MNHNY and CDR2 is SVGAGI (reference sequence). The DNA of the CDR3 is TGTGCCAGCACCCTCGGAGGATCGAACTATGGCTACACCTTC. This translates into CASTLGGSNYGYTF.

This chain joins TRBV29-1 and TRBJ1-3; 7 bases map to TRBD1. CDR3 length: 14 amino acids. CDR1 is SQVTM, CDR2 ANQGSEA, per germline. V shed 6 bases, J shed 2 bases, and the junction held 7 bases outside the gene matches. CDR3 region: CSVTSDRAGNTIYF. The CDR3 bases are TGCAGCGTCACCTCCGACAGGGCTGGAAACACCATATATTTT. Based on the CDR3 plus reference TRBV29-1 and TRBJ1-3, the full variable domain is SAVISQKPSRDICQRGTSLTIQCQVDSQVTMMFWYRQQPGQSLTLIATANQGSEATYESGFVIDKFPISRPNLTFSTLTVSNMSPEDSSIYLCSVTSDRAGNTIYFGEGSWLTVV.

This clonotype was detected only a few times. The V and J genes are TRBV6-5 and TRBJ2-7; D is undetermined. Germline assignment: CDR1 MNHEY and CDR2 SVGAGI. The V end was cut by 0 bases, the J end by 2 bases, with 14 bases between. The CDR3 is made up of 16 amino acids. The DNA of the CDR3 is TGTGCCAGCAGTTACTCGATATCCCGCAGAGCCTACGAGCAGTACTTC. Translation gives CASSYSISRRAYEQYF.

A few counts support this clonotype. The chain couples TRBV3-1 to TRBJ1-1; 8 bases line up with TRBD1. The CDR3 loop spans 13 amino acids. The junction had 5 bases not matched to a gene; V was cut back by 3 bases and J by 8 bases. Germline V gene lookup returns CDR1 LGHDT and CDR2 YNNKEL (reference sequence). CDR3 region: CASSHLGDREAFF. CDR3 nucleotide sequence: TGTGCCAGCAGCCACCTAGGGGACAGGGAAGCTTTCTTT.

The V call is TRBV7-2, the J call TRBJ2-5, with D unresolved. V was trimmed by 5 bases and J by 7 bases, leaving 14 bases between them. Germline lookup yields CDR1 SGHTA and CDR2 FQGNSA. CDR3 length: 13 residues. For the CDR3, the DNA is TGTGCCAGCAGCGCAAGGGTCGACGGGACCCAGTACTTC. Amino acid sequence: CASSARVDGTQYF.

The chain combines TRBV7-9 with TRBJ2-7; 13 bases are shared with TRBD2. This CDR3 has 16 amino acids. Trimming at V came to 5 bases and at J to 6 bases, leaving 10 bases not matched to a gene. Germline-derived CDR1 and CDR2 are SEHNR and FQNEAQ (reference sequence). The CDR3 region is CASSPRGLAGAGEQYF. The CDR3 DNA is TGTGCCAGCAGCCCTAGAGGACTAGCGGGGGCTGGCGAGCAGTACTTC. Filled out from reference TRBV7-9 and TRBJ2-7, the complete variable domain reads DTGVSQNPRHKITKRGQNVTFRCDPISEHNRLYWYRQTLGQGPEFLTYFQNEAQLEKSRLLSDRFSAERPKGSFSTLEIQRTEQGDSAMYLCASSPRGLAGAGEQYFGPGTRLTVT.

This clonotype has a handful of counts. This rearrangement joins TRBV27 to TRBJ1-1; 7 nucleotides agree with TRBD1. Germline values: CDR1 MNHEY, CDR2 SMNVEV (reference sequence). The CDR3 totals 11 residues. Trimming cost V 8 bases and J 4 bases; bases outside gene matches: 1. CDR3 residues: CASQGGTEAFF. CDR3 coding DNA: TGTGCCAGCCAGGGGGGCACTGAAGCTTTCTTT.

The rearrangement joins TRBV7-2 to TRBJ1-1; D not resolved. This CDR3 spans 13 amino acids. CDR1 is SGHTA, CDR2 FQGNSA, per germline. V lost 5 bases to trimming and J lost 3 bases, with 10 bases between them. The CDR3 DNA follows: TGTGCCAGCAGCCCCTCACGGGACACTGAAGCTTTCTTT. Protein product: CASSPSRDTEAFF. The full variable domain, completed using reference TRBV7-2 and TRBJ1-1, is GAGVSQSPSNKVTEKGKDVELRCDPISGHTALYWYRQSLGQGLEFLIYFQGNSAPDKSGLPSDRFSAERTGGSVSTLTIQRTQQEDSAVYLCASSPSRDTEAFFGQGTRLTVV.

This clonotype came up a few times. J is TRBJ1-1 and V is TRBV7-3; tentative D call: TRBD1 (5 bases). Trimming removed 2 bases from V and 6 bases from J, with 16 bases in between. This CDR3 spans 15 amino acids. Germline loops: CDR1 SGHTA, CDR2 FQGTGA. CDR3 sequence (DNA): TGTGCCAGCAGCTTAGTAGGACGGGGGGAGGCTGAAGCTTTCTTT. This translates into CASSLVGRGEAEAFF.

This clonotype occurred a few times. The CDR3 DNA reads TGTGCCAGCAGTCTTGAGGGGCCGGGACAGGGAGTATATGGCTACACCTTC. Translated: CASSLEGPGQGVYGYTF. The chain couples TRBV11-2 to TRBJ1-2, with TRBD1 identical over 9 bases. CDR3 length equals 17 residues. J was trimmed by 5 bases and V by 6 bases; bases with no gene match: 16. The germline CDR1 and CDR2 sequences are SGHAT and FQNNGV.

This clonotype was detected ten times or more. The rearrangement links TRBV4-1 to TRBJ2-3; the match to TRBD1 covers 8 bases. The V gene end was trimmed by 0 bases and the J gene end by 3 bases; junction bases not matched to a gene: 2. The germline CDR1 and CDR2 sequences are MGHRA and YSYEKL. The CDR3 consists of 15 residues. DNA of the CDR3: TGCGCCAGCAGCCAAGAGGGACAGGCTACAGATACGCAGTATTTT. Translated, it gives CASSQEGQATDTQYF.

V and J are TRBV5-6 and TRBJ2-1; D uncertain. The CDR3 runs to 12 residues. CDR1 is SGHDT and CDR2 is YYEEEE in the germline V gene. The V gene lost 4 bases and the J gene lost 9 bases, with 11 bases spanning the gap. The CDR3 bases are TGTGCCAGCAGCACCCCCGGGTCTGAGCAGTTCTTC. Protein sequence: CASSTPGSEQFF.

The chain links TRBV7-2 to TRBJ2-3; TRBD2 might be the D (6 bases). From germline, CDR1 is SGHTA and CDR2 FQGNSA. This CDR3 spans 19 amino acids. Trimming pared 5 bases from V and 5 bases from J, leaving 29 bases between. The CDR3, as DNA: TGTGCCAGCAGCCCAGCAATCGGGAGAGGGGTGGTGGGGCGAGATACGCAGTATTTT. Translated, it gives CASSPAIGRGVVGRDTQYF.

This clonotype was seen a handful of times. CDR3 loop: CASSGGRQSPFTDTQYF. In nucleotides, the CDR3 is TGTGCCAGCAGTGGAGGGAGACAGAGTCCCTTCACAGATACGCAGTATTTT. The rearrangement links TRBV27 to TRBJ2-3; a possible D gene is TRBD2 (6 bases). Germline-derived CDR1 and CDR2 are MNHEY and SMNVEV (reference sequence). V lost 5 bases to trimming and J lost 2 bases, with 20 bases between them. The CDR3 contains 17 residues.

The chain is built from TRBV12-3 or TRBV12-4 and TRBJ2-1; 10 bases are a match to TRBD1. Unmatched junction bases numbered 12, after V lost 6 bases and J lost 7 bases. This CDR3 is built from 16 residues. Here the CDR3 reads CASRYKTGGVGNEQFF. CDR3 nucleotide sequence: TGTGCCAGCAGATACAAGACAGGGGGCGTGGGTAATGAGCAGTTCTTC.